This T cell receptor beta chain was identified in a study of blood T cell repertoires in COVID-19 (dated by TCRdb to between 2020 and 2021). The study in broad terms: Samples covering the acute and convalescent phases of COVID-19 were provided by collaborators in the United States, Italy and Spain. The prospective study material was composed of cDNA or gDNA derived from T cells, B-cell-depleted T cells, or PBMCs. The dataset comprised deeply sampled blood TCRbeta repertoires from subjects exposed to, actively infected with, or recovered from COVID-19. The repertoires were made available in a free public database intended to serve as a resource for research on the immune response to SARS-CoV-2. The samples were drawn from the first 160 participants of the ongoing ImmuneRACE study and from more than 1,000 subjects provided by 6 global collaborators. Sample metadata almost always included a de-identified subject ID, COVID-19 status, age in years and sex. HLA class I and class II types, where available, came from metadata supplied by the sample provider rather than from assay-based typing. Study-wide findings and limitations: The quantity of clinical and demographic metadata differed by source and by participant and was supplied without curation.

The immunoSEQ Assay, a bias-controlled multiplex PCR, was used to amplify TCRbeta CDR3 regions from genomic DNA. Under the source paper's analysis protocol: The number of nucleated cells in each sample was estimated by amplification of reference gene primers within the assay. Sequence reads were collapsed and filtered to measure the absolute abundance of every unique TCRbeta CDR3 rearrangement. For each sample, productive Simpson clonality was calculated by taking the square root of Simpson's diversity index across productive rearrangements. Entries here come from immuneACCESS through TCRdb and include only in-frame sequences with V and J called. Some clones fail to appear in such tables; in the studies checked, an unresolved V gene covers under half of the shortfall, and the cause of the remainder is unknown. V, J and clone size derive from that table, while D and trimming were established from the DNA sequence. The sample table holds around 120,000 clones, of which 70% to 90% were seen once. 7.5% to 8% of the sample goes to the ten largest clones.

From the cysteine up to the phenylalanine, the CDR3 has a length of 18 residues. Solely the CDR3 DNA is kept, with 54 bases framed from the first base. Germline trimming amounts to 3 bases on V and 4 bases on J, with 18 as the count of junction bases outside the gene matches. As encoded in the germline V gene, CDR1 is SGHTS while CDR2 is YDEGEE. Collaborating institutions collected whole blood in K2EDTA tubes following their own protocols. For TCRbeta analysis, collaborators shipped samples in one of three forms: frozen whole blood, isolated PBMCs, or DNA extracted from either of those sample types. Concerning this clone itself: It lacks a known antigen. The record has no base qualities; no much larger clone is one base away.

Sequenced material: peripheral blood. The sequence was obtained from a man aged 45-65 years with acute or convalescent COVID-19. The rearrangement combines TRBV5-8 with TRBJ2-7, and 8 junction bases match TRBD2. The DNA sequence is TGTGCCAGCAGCTCGGGGGGGGGTCCCTACCGATTTACATACGAGCAGTACTTC. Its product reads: CASSSGGGPYRFTYEQYF.